A single sample gave rise to the 4 T cell receptor beta chains below, sequenced in a study of T cell clonality in common variable immunodeficiency. TCRdb keeps only in-frame clones here, not all; method: immunoSEQ multiplex PCR. The sample is made up of tens of thousands of clones, none counted only once. Material: peripheral blood mononuclear cells. Every receptor here comes from a person aged 18 to 75 in good health.

This clone was recorded many times. The read gets to within 3 residues of the CDR3 end, and the germline J gene fills in the rest. The rearrangement uses TRBV5-1 and TRBJ2-2; a weak D match, TRBD1 (6 bases). Germline CDR1 and CDR2: SGHRS and YFSETQ. The V end lost 4 bases, the J end lost 5 bases, and 12 bases lay between the germline ends. The CDR3 length is 14 residues. CDR3 DNA, as far as it was read: TGCGCCAGCAGCGTATCAGGGGTGACCGGGGAG. Translated, it gives CASSVSGVTGE. The CDR3 as a whole reads CASSVSGVTGELFF.

This clone was observed many times. The CDR3 goes on 3 residues after the read ends, and that part is filled in from the germline J gene. The chain has TRBV6-2 or TRBV6-3 and TRBJ2-7; the match to TRBD2 covers 8 bases. The germline CDR1 and CDR2 sequences are MNHEY and SVGEGT. V dropped 6 bases and J dropped 3; count of bases not matched to a gene: 7. The CDR3 consists of 14 residues. Incomplete CDR3 DNA: TGTGCCAGCAGCCTAACCGGGACTAGCTACGAG. Translated: CASSLTGTSYE. The CDR3 in full is CASSLTGTSYEQYF.

This clone was seen many times. The read terminates 3 residues ahead of where the CDR3 ends, so the germline J gene completes it. The genes are TRBV20-1 and TRBJ2-7, with 7 bases aligning to TRBD2. CDR1 DFQATT and CDR2 SNEGSKA come from the germline V gene (reference sequence). The CDR3 sequence is 14 residues long. With V trimmed by 5 bases and J by 2 bases, 9 bases remained unmatched. The DNA read from the CDR3 is TGCAGTGCTGGGGGGGTTTTGGTCACCTACGAG. Amino acid sequence: CSAGGVLVTYE. The entire CDR3 protein is CSAGGVLVTYEQYF.

This clone was picked up many times. The read stops 3 residues short of the end of the CDR3; the missing end is completed from the germline J gene. The chain links TRBV29-1 to TRBJ1-1; 8 nucleotides line up with TRBD1. From germline, CDR1 is SQVTM and CDR2 ANQGSEA. V gave up 7 bases and J gave up 4 bases; unmatched junction bases: 11. The CDR3 is 14 amino acids. The sequenced part of the CDR3 DNA is TGCAGCGCCGGATCGACAGGGGTCGGCACTGAA. The encoded protein is CSAGSTGVGTE. The CDR3, in full, reads CSAGSTGVGTEAFF.